One and the same sample provided the 15 T cell receptor beta chains below, sequenced in a study of blood T cell repertoires in COVID-19. The data were produced by immunoSEQ multiplex PCR, yet TCRdb's version contains in-frame clones alone and is incomplete. The sample lists fewer than 300,000 clones; more than 80% were seen once. Material: PBMCs or T cells enriched from blood (not recorded which). These receptors all come from a woman under 40 who had recovered from COVID-19.

The chain links TRBV14 to TRBJ1-1; D may be TRBD1 (5 bases). Looked up from germline, CDR1 is SGHDN and CDR2 is FVKESK. Trimming took 0 bases from V and 3 from J, leaving 11 bases between them. The CDR3 totals 15 residues. As DNA, the CDR3 is TGTGCCAGCAGCCAAGAAAACGCAGGGTACACTGAAGCTTTCTTT. This sequence encodes CASSQENAGYTEAFF.

This chain joins TRBV9 and TRBJ2-1; 9 bases agree with TRBD2. This CDR3 is 18 amino acids long. Germline trimming cut 1 base from V and 0 bases from J; bases unmatched to any gene: 8. CDR1 and CDR2 from the germline V gene are SGDLS and YYNGEE. The CDR3 DNA follows: TGTGCCAGCAGCGTATTGGGTAGCGGGGGCGGCTCCTACAATGAGCAGTTCTTC. Protein sequence: CASSVLGSGGGSYNEQFF.

V and J are TRBV28 and TRBJ2-1; 16 bases match TRBD2. The germline CDR1 and CDR2 sequences are MDHEN and SYDVKM. V lost 11 bases, J lost 7 bases, and 17 bases stayed unmatched. This CDR3 comprises 18 residues. Written as DNA, the CDR3 is TGTGCCTCAAAGTGGGCAGGGACTAGCGGGAGGGCCGAGAATGAGCAGTTCTTC. Residues: CASKWAGTSGRAENEQFF.

V usage is TRBV10-3 and J usage is TRBJ2-7, with 7 bases fitting TRBD1. The V segment lost 4 bases and the J segment 6 bases; nucleotides outside the gene matches: 6. The germline V gene has CDR1 ENHRY and CDR2 SYGVKD. This CDR3 comprises 13 residues. CDR3 sequence: CAISATGVGEQYF. The CDR3 DNA reads TGTGCCATCAGTGCTACAGGGGTTGGCGAGCAGTACTTC.

This chain joins TRBV30 and TRBJ1-6; 7 bases agree with TRBD1. This CDR3 contains 14 residues. The ends lost 2 bases at V and 10 bases at J; junction bases unmatched: 8. The V gene's germline CDR1 is GTSNPN and CDR2 SVGIG (reference sequence). Written as DNA, the CDR3 is TGTGCCTGGAGTCGTGGGACAGCCGACTCACCCCTCCACTTT. Its protein is CAWSRGTADSPLHF. The full variable domain, its missing parts supplied by reference TRBV30 and TRBJ1-6, is SQTIHQWPATLVQPVGSPLSLECTVEGTSNPNLYWYRQAAGRGLQLLFYSVGIGQISSEVPQNLSASRPQDRQFILSSKKLLLSDSGFYLCAWSRGTADSPLHFGNGTRLTVT.

This clone is a singleton in its sample. The rearrangement uses TRBV19 and TRBJ2-1, with TRBD2 matching 9 bases. CDR1 is LNHDA and CDR2 is SQIVND in the germline V gene (reference sequence). This CDR3 is built from 14 residues. J lost 10 bases, V lost 8 bases, and 12 bases had no gene match. The CDR3 is CASRLADPSGEQFF. The DNA for the CDR3 is TGTGCCAGTCGACTAGCGGACCCCTCGGGCGAGCAGTTCTTC.

The chain employs TRBV13 and TRBJ1-1, with 7 bases aligning to TRBD1. J gave up 6 bases and V 0 bases, and 4 bases lay outside the gene matches. Germline V gene lookup returns CDR1 PRHDT and CDR2 FYEKMQ (reference sequence). The CDR3 has 14 amino acids. The CDR3 DNA reads as TGTGCCAGCAGCTTAGGCCTAGGGGGCCCTGAAGCTTTCTTT. Translating it yields CASSLGLGGPEAFF.

The chain links TRBV5-1 to TRBJ2-1, with TRBD1 matching 9 bases. The CDR3 extends over 14 amino acids. Germline trimming cut 5 bases from V and 5 bases from J; bases unmatched to any gene: 5. Germline CDR1 SGHRS, CDR2 YFSETQ. The CDR3 reads CASRWGQGDNEQFF. The DNA of the CDR3 is TGCGCCAGCAGATGGGGACAGGGTGACAATGAGCAGTTCTTC.

V gene TRBV10-3 combines with J gene TRBJ2-7; D gene ambiguous. CDR3 length: 12 residues. V gave up 5 bases and J gave up 4 bases, with 9 bases separating them. From germline, CDR1 is ENHRY and CDR2 SYGVKD. The CDR3 DNA sequence: TGTGCCATCAGTTCAAGCAATTACGAGCAGTACTTC. This gives the protein CAISSSNYEQYF.

This clone was observed a single time. This rearrangement joins TRBV7-2 to TRBJ1-5; 8 nucleotides align to TRBD1. This CDR3 region has 17 residues. Germline values: CDR1 SGHTA, CDR2 FQGNSA. The trim removed 3 bases at V and 0 bases at J, leaving 7 bases unmatched. CDR3 DNA: TGTGCCAGCAGCTTCGACAGGGGACCGAATAGCAATCAGCCCCAGCATTTT. It specifies CASSFDRGPNSNQPQHF.

J is TRBJ2-7 and V is TRBV28; D is undetermined. This CDR3 has 11 residues. V shed 5 bases and J shed 4 bases, with 6 bases lying between them. CDR1 and CDR2 (germline): MDHEN, SYDVKM. The CDR3 loop reads CASSKRYEQYF. As DNA, the CDR3 is TGTGCCAGCAGTAAACGGTACGAGCAGTACTTC.

The CDR3 region has the DNA TGTGCCAGCAAAGGGCTAGCGGGAGAGTACGAGCAGTACTTC. This codes for CASKGLAGEYEQYF. The chain is built from TRBV2 and TRBJ2-7; TRBD2 agrees at 10 bases. CDR3 length: 14 residues. The V gene end was trimmed by 7 bases and the J gene end by 4 bases; junction bases not matched to a gene: 7. The V gene's germline CDR1 is SNHLY and CDR2 FYNNEI.

V and J are TRBV6-5 and TRBJ1-6; D is perhaps TRBD1 (5 bases). Germline assignment: CDR1 MNHEY and CDR2 SVGAGI. The V gene lost 7 bases and the J gene lost 7 bases, with 17 bases spanning the gap. CDR3 length equals 15 residues. The CDR3 bases are TGTGCCAGCACCCAGCGGGGCACGTCCAATTCACCCCTCCACTTT. This gives the protein CASTQRGTSNSPLHF.

J is TRBJ2-7 and V is TRBV11-2; unclear D gene. In germline, CDR1 is SGHAT, CDR2 FQNNGV. Trimming shortened V by 5 bases and J by 4 bases, and 6 bases separated the two germline ends. The CDR3 runs to 11 residues. Here the CDR3 DNA reads TGTGCCAGCAGCCCACTTTACGAGCAGTACTTC. Protein sequence: CASSPLYEQYF.

The V gene is TRBV28, the J gene TRBJ1-3, with 12 bases lining up with TRBD1. The length of the CDR3 is 17 residues. Germline trimming cut 2 bases from V and 6 bases from J; bases unmatched to any gene: 8. Germline V gene sequence: CDR1 MDHEN, CDR2 SYDVKM. The CDR3: CASSLLTGTGGENTIYF. In DNA form, the CDR3 reads TGTGCCAGCAGTTTACTTACCGGGACAGGGGGCGAAAACACCATATATTTT.